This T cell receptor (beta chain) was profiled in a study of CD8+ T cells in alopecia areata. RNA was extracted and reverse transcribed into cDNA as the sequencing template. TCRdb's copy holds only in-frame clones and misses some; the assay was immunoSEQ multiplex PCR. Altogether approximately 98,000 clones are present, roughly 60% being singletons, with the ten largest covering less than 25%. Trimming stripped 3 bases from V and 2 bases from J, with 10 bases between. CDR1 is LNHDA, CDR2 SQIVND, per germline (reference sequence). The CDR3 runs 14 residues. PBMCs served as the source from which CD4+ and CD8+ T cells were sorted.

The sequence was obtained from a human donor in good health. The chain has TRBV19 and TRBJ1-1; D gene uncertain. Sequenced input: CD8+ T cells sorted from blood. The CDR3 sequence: CASSIGQLNTEAFF. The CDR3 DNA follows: TGTGCCAGTAGTATCGGGCAGCTCAACACTGAAGCTTTCTTT.